One and the same sample provided the 11 T cell receptor beta chains below, sequenced in a study of T cell responses to AZD1222 COVID-19 vaccine. Here immunoSEQ multiplex PCR was the method, and the copy in TCRdb shows in-frame clones only, minus some. The sample includes roughly 120,000 clones, over 75% of them seen just once. Sequencing was performed on peripheral blood, taken on day 0 of AZD1222 vaccination. These receptors were taken from an adult in good health.

J is TRBJ2-1 and V is TRBV19, with D perhaps TRBD1 (6 bases). This CDR3 has 15 residues. Trimming pared 7 bases from V and 10 bases from J, leaving 23 bases between. Germline values: CDR1 LNHDA, CDR2 SQIVND (reference sequence). The CDR3 nucleotides read TGTGCCAGTACAATAGGGGGATCGGACTCCGCGGAGCAGTTCTTC. Residues: CASTIGGSDSAEQFF. Based on the CDR3 plus reference TRBV19 and TRBJ2-1, the full variable domain is DGGITQSPKYLFRKEGQNVTLSCEQNLNHDAMYWYRQDPGQGLRLIYYSQIVNDFQKGDIAEGYSVSREKKESFPLTVTSAQKNPTAFYLCASTIGGSDSAEQFFGPGTRLTVL.

The chain has TRBV6-5 and TRBJ2-1; 7 bases line up with TRBD1. Looked up from germline, CDR1 is MNHEY and CDR2 is SVGAGI. The CDR3 has 15 amino acids. With 6 bases clipped from V and 7 bases from J, the junction kept 12 bases outside the gene matches. CDR3 sequence reads: CASSRDRTGGNEQFF. The DNA for the CDR3 is TGTGCCAGCAGCAGGGACCGGACAGGCGGAAATGAGCAGTTCTTC.

The chain has TRBV4-2 and TRBJ2-3; TRBD2 matches 9 bases. Looked up from germline, CDR1 is LGHNA and CDR2 is YNFKEQ. Trimming at V came to 4 bases and at J to 2 bases, leaving 13 bases not matched to a gene. The CDR3 contains 18 residues. For the CDR3, the DNA is TGTGCCAGCAGCCGGAACCCTGGGCTAGCGGGACTCACAGATACGCAGTATTTT. Translated, it gives CASSRNPGLAGLTDTQYF.

This clone was seen only once. The chain couples TRBV6-4 to TRBJ1-4, with TRBD1 identical over 7 bases. This CDR3 is 13 amino acids long. CDR1 is MRHNA and CDR2 is SNTAGT in the germline V gene. V lost 6 bases, J lost 6 bases, and 4 bases stayed unmatched. The CDR3 coding sequence is TGTGCCAGCAGGACAGGGCAGGATGAAAAACTGTTTTTT. The encoded protein is CASRTGQDEKLFF.

The chain couples TRBV6-5 to TRBJ1-2, with D tentatively TRBD1 (5 bases). The CDR3 spans 15 residues. The V end was cut by 0 bases, the J end by 4 bases, with 12 bases between. CDR1 MNHEY and CDR2 SVGAGI come from the germline V gene. The CDR3 is CASSYSPTASYGYTF. CDR3 DNA sequence: TGTGCCAGCAGTTACTCCCCGACAGCTAGCTATGGCTACACCTTC.

The rearrangement joins TRBV19 to TRBJ1-1, with a possible D match to TRBD1 (5 bases). Trimming pared 6 bases from V and 0 bases from J, leaving 14 bases between. CDR1 is LNHDA, CDR2 SQIVND, per germline (reference sequence). The length of the CDR3 is 15 residues. CDR3 sequence: CASSLRGSMNTEAFF. The DNA of the CDR3 is TGTGCCAGTAGCTTACGGGGCAGCATGAACACTGAAGCTTTCTTT.

The V and J genes are TRBV21-1 and TRBJ2-7; the table names TRBD1, a call not compared with the DNA. TRBV21-1 counts as a pseudogene. CDR3 size: 16 residues. CDR3: CASSKVTGHQSYEQYF. CDR3 DNA sequence: TGTGCCAGCAGCAAAGTGACAGGACATCAATCCTACGAGCAGTACTTC.

The V gene is TRBV9, the J gene TRBJ1-2, with D tentatively TRBD1 (6 bases). Germline V gene lookup returns CDR1 SGDLS and CDR2 YYNGEE. The length of the CDR3 is 15 residues. V dropped 3 bases and J dropped 4 bases, with 16 bases sitting between them. The CDR3 coding sequence is TGTGCCAGCAGCGCCCGGACAGTTTTTTCCTATGGCTACACCTTC. Translating it yields CASSARTVFSYGYTF.

The rearrangement uses TRBV23-1 and TRBJ1-4, with 10 bases aligning to TRBD1. TRBV23-1 falls under the ORF class, with uncertain function. The V segment lost 3 bases and the J segment 7 bases; nucleotides outside the gene matches: 5. The CDR3 contains 15 residues. The CDR3 DNA follows: TGCGCCAGCAGTCATAGGACAGGGGGGTGTGAAAAACTGTTTTTT. This translates into CASSHRTGGCEKLFF.

The genes are TRBV6-5 and TRBJ1-4; maybe TRBD1 (6 bases). The CDR3 spans 15 residues. Per the germline V gene, CDR1 is MNHEY and CDR2 is SVGAGI. Trimming stripped 6 bases from V and 8 bases from J, with 19 bases between. The DNA for the CDR3 is TGTGCCAGCAGCCTATTGGCAGGGGTATCAGAAAAACTGTTTTTT. This gives the protein CASSLLAGVSEKLFF.

The J gene is TRBJ2-1, the V gene TRBV7-2; D is perhaps TRBD1 or TRBD2 (5 bases each). Deletions cut 5 bases from V and 0 bases from J, with 11 bases between. CDR1 SGHTA and CDR2 FQGNSA come from the germline V gene. The CDR3 runs to 15 residues. This CDR3 is CASSGTPSSYNEQFF. CDR3 in DNA: TGTGCCAGCAGCGGGACGCCGAGCTCCTACAATGAGCAGTTCTTC.